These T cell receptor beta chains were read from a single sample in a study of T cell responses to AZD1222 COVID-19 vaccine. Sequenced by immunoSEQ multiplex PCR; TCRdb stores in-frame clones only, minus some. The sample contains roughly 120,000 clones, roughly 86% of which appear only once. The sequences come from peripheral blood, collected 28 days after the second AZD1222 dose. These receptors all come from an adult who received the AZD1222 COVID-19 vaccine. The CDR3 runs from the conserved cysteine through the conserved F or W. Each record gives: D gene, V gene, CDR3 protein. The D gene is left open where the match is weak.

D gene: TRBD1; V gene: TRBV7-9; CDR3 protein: CASSLVTGDQPQHF
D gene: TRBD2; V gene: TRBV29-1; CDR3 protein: CSVGTSADNEQFF
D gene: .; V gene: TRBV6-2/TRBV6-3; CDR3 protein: CASSYGVGGNTIYF
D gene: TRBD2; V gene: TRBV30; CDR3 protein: CAWSAVVLAGNVETQYF
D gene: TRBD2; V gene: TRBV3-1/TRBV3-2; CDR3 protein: CASSQGIAGASGSYNEQFF
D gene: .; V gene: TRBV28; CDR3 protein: CASSLDLLDGNYEQYF
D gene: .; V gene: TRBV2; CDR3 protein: CASNFIVNTEAFF
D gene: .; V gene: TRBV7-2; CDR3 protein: CASSFPDRYHTEAFF
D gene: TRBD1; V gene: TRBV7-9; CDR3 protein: CASSLMTGSYGYTF
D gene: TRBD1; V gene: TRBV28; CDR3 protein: CASSSAQGFGYGYTF
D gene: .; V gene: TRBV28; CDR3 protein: CASSSTGFQYEQYF
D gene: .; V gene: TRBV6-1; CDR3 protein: CASSEALPGAGGNQPQHF
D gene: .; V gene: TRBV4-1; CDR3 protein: CASSGTSTDTQYF
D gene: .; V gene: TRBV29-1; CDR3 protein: CSVGGDTGELFF
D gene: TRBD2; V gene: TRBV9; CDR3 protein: CASSVEAGRNNEQFF
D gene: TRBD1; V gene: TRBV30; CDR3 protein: CAWSQPGQGASQPQHF
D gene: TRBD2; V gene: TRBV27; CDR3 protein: CASSPGTSGGRYNEQFF
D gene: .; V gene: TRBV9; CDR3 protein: CASSVVNSYNEQFF
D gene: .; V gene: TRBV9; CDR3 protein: CASSPPSHEQFF
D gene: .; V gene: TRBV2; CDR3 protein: CASSEYRQLPNEQYF
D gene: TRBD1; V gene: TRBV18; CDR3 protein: CASSPWTGANNQPQHF
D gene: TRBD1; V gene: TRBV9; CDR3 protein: CASSVDRGKGSPLHF
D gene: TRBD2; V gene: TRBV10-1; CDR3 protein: CASSEWAGAPGELFF
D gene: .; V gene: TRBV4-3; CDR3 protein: CASSLLGTNTEAFF
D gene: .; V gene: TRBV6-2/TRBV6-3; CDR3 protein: CASSSAFGNTIYF
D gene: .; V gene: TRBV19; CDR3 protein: CASSLREAGQPQHF
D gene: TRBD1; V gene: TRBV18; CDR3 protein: CASSIRGGGGSPLHF